Below are 13 T cell receptor beta chains sequenced from a single sample in a study of response to subunit inactivated influenza vaccine (dated by TCRdb to 2017 to 2018). Library prep was done by RT-PCR. Sequencing was carried out with an Illumina HiSeq 2500. The public reads were quality trimmed at Q25 with fastp and then assembled into clones with MiXCR by TCRdb, keeping productive beta chains. Rows are combined by CDR3 protein, so each entry shows the most common genes and DNA. Counted in this sample were hundreds of thousands of distinct CDR3 sequences; 10% to 11% of them appeared once. The ten top clones hold around 12% of the sample. The time point label of this sample denotes: more than 40 days after influenza vaccine administration. Sequencing was performed on PBMCs from blood, taken 40 to 50 days after vaccination. These receptor sequences come from a man aged 50-59 years who received an inactivated influenza vaccine. Donor details come from another sample of the same person, matched by shared clones.

This clonotype has just a few counts. The V and J genes are TRBV24-1 and TRBJ2-3; D gene uncertain. This CDR3 has 13 residues. The germline V gene has CDR1 KGHDR and CDR2 SFDVKD. Trimming left V 9 bases short and J 0 bases short, with 9 bases between. Here the CDR3 reads CATVGYSTDTQYF. The CDR3 DNA sequence: TGTGCCACCGTTGGCTATAGCACAGATACGCAGTATTTT.

This chain connects TRBV24-1 to TRBJ2-7, with D possibly being TRBD1 (5 bases). The V and J ends lost 3 bases and 5 bases respectively, with 13 bases between them. CDR3 length: 14 residues. Germline loops: CDR1 KGHDR, CDR2 SFDVKD. The CDR3 sequence is CATSDTGLRDEQYF. As DNA, the CDR3 is TGTGCCACCAGTGATACGGGCCTCAGGGACGAGCAGTACTTC.

This clonotype has a count of ten or more. The rearrangement links TRBV27 to TRBJ2-5; TRBD1 matches 7 bases. In germline, CDR1 is MNHEY, CDR2 SMNVEV (reference sequence). V was pared by 0 bases and J by 5 bases, with 3 bases of the junction left unmatched. The length of the CDR3 is 14 residues. DNA of the CDR3: TGTGCCAGCAGTTTATCACAGGGGCGCGAGACCCAGTACTTC. Amino acid sequence: CASSLSQGRETQYF.

V is TRBV27 and J is TRBJ2-3, with D uncertain. V lost 4 bases and J 2 bases, leaving 13 bases between the germline ends. CDR1 MNHEY and CDR2 SMNVEV come from the germline V gene (reference sequence). The CDR3 runs to 15 residues. The CDR3: CASSSRRPFTDTQYF. DNA for the CDR3: TGTGCCAGCAGTTCGCGAAGGCCCTTCACAGATACGCAGTATTTT.

This clonotype was counted at least ten times. The V gene is TRBV25-1, the J gene TRBJ1-6; D might be TRBD1 (5 bases). CDR1 MGHDK and CDR2 SYGVNS come from the germline V gene. CDR3 size: 14 residues. Trimming took 1 base from V and 10 from J, leaving 11 bases between them. This CDR3 reads CASSESPRGSPLHF. The CDR3 DNA reads TGTGCCAGCAGTGAATCCCCGCGGGGGTCACCCCTCCACTTT.

This clonotype came up a few times. In DNA form, the CDR3 reads TGTGCCACCAGCAGAGATCCACTGACAGGCGGTCAGCCCCAGCATTTT. This codes for CATSRDPLTGGQPQHF. This chain connects TRBV15 to TRBJ1-5, with D possibly being TRBD1 (6 bases). Germline V CDR1 and CDR2: LNHNV, YYDKDF (reference sequence). V was trimmed by 0 bases and J by 6 bases, leaving 15 bases between them. The length of the CDR3 is 16 residues.

The V call is TRBV4-1, the J call TRBJ1-1; 9 bases are a match to TRBD1. Trimming took 3 bases from V and 6 from J; bases not matched to a gene: 11. Germline loops: CDR1 MGHRA, CDR2 YSYEKL. CDR3 length: 16 residues. The CDR3 DNA reads as TGCGCCAGCAGCCAGCGACGACAGGGGGGGAGAGCTGAAGCTTTCTTT. It specifies CASSQRRQGGRAEAFF.

In its sample, this clonotype was seen a few times. V and J are TRBV29-1 and TRBJ2-7; D is undetermined. The CDR3 totals 13 residues. V was shortened by 5 bases and J by 0 bases, with 11 bases between the two germline ends. Germline-derived CDR1 and CDR2 are SQVTM and ANQGSEA. CDR3: CSVKGRFSYEQYF. CDR3 bases: TGCAGCGTTAAAGGCAGATTCTCCTACGAGCAGTACTTC.

This clonotype has a handful of counts. The rearrangement joins TRBV12-3 or TRBV12-4 to TRBJ2-5; D is perhaps TRBD1 (5 bases). CDR3 length: 14 amino acids. V was shortened by 6 bases and J by 4 bases, with 15 bases between the two germline ends. The CDR3 is CASSSLRVGETQYF. The DNA of the CDR3 is TGTGCCAGCAGCTCCCTCAGGGTAGGAGAGACCCAGTACTTC.

In this sample, this clonotype turned up many times. The chain carries TRBV9 and TRBJ2-5; D unclear. Germline V gives CDR1 SGDLS, CDR2 YYNGEE. CDR3 length: 15 residues. Trimming stripped 0 bases from V and 3 bases from J, with 12 bases between. The CDR3 nucleotides are TGTGCCAGCAGCGTAGGGGGAACCCTAAAAGAGACCCAGTACTTC. Protein: CASSVGGTLKETQYF.

This sequence joins TRBV9 and TRBJ2-7, with a tentative D call TRBD1 (6 bases). Trimming cost V 3 bases and J 6 bases, with 25 bases left between them. Per the germline V gene, CDR1 is SGDLS and CDR2 is YYNGEE. The CDR3 contains 17 residues. This chain's CDR3 is CASSATPDSRGRSEQYF. The CDR3 coding sequence is TGTGCCAGCAGCGCGACCCCGGACAGTCGTGGTCGGAGCGAGCAGTACTTC.

This clonotype was seen only a few times. V usage is TRBV7-9 and J usage is TRBJ2-1; D is unresolved. Per the germline V gene, CDR1 is SEHNR and CDR2 is FQNEAQ (reference sequence). V was cut by 10 bases and J by 0 bases, with 22 bases left in between. The length of the CDR3 is 17 residues. CDR3 sequence reads: CAISSRSSQSSYNEQFF. The CDR3 DNA reads as TGTGCCATATCCTCGAGGAGTAGCCAGAGCTCCTACAATGAGCAGTTCTTC. Based on the CDR3 plus reference TRBV7-9 and TRBJ2-1, the full variable domain is DTGVSQNPRHKITKRGQNVTFRCDPISEHNRLYWYRQTLGQGPEFLTYFQNEAQLEKSRLLSDRFSAERPKGSFSTLEIQRTEQGDSAMYLCAISSRSSQSSYNEQFFGPGTRLTVL.

The DNA for the CDR3 is TGTGCCAGCAGCCAAGAGCGTTCGCAGTACTTC. As protein: CASSQERSQYF. V usage is TRBV3-1 and J usage is TRBJ2-7; no reliable D call. Trimming took 0 bases from V and 9 from J, leaving 6 bases between them. Germline CDR1 is LGHDT and CDR2 is YNNKEL (reference sequence). This CDR3 region has 11 residues.